Presented here are 18 T cell receptor beta chains from one specimen sequenced in a study of blood T cell repertoires in COVID-19 (dated by TCRdb to the early 2020s). Preparation of the library involved the immunoSEQ multiplex PCR assay. TCRdb holds this immuneACCESS table with in-frame rearrangements only. Some clones are missing; in checked studies, unresolved V genes explain under half, and the rest has no known cause. This sample comprises 25,000 to 35,000 clones, over 90% of them detected only once. Roughly 13% of the sample goes to the ten largest clones. Sequencing used peripheral blood. These receptors originate from a human donor in a cohort sampled during active COVID-19.

CDR3 loop: CASSLGQETGELFF. For the CDR3, the DNA is TGTGCCAGCTCGCTAGGACAGGAGACCGGGGAGCTGTTTTTT. V and J are TRBV18 and TRBJ2-2, with 7 bases identical to TRBD1. Germline CDR1 reads KGHSH; CDR2 reads LQKENI. The V and J ends lost 6 bases and 5 bases, in that order; junction bases with no gene match: 6. The CDR3 is made up of 14 amino acids.

V usage is TRBV7-6 and J usage is TRBJ2-7, with 11 bases identical to TRBD2. Germline V gene data show CDR1 as SGHVS and CDR2 as FNYEAQ. The CDR3 has 14 amino acids. The trim removed 4 bases at V and 4 bases at J, leaving 3 bases unmatched. This CDR3 reads CASSSIAGGYEQYF. CDR3 in DNA: TGTGCCAGCAGCTCAATAGCGGGGGGGTACGAGCAGTACTTC.

The chain combines TRBV7-3 with TRBJ1-4; the D gene is possibly TRBD1 (6 bases). This CDR3 contains 16 residues. Trimming removed 5 bases at V and 8 bases at J, with 21 bases between. In germline, CDR1 is SGHTA, CDR2 FQGTGA. The chain's CDR3 is CASSKSPQGSGEKLFF. Written as DNA, the CDR3 is TGTGCCAGCAGCAAATCGCCACAGGGATCGGGAGAAAAACTGTTTTTT.

The rearrangement links TRBV29-1 to TRBJ2-3; TRBD1 might be the D (6 bases). Germline V gene sequence: CDR1 SQVTM, CDR2 ANQGSEA. Trimming took off 4 bases at V and 1 base at J, with 15 bases between the two ends. The length of the CDR3 is 15 residues. CDR3 sequence: CSVVRLAGGTDTQYF. CDR3 DNA: TGCAGCGTTGTGCGTTTGGCAGGGGGCACAGATACGCAGTATTTT.

The rearrangement joins TRBV6-6 to TRBJ2-1, with a tentative D call TRBD2 (6 bases). The CDR3 runs to 16 residues. Germline V gene data show CDR1 as MNHNY and CDR2 as SVGAGI (reference sequence). Trimming cost V 2 bases and J 8 bases, with 19 bases left between them. This CDR3 is CASSYTGTGGDDEQFF. DNA of the CDR3: TGTGCCAGCAGTTACACCGGGACCGGGGGTGATGATGAGCAGTTCTTC.

This clone is labeled as medium-sized. This sequence joins TRBV28 and TRBJ2-1; TRBD2 is a possible D gene (6 bases). The V end lost 3 bases, the J end lost 0 bases, and 15 bases lay between the germline ends. The germline V gene has CDR1 MDHEN and CDR2 SYDVKM. This CDR3 has 17 residues. The CDR3 region has the DNA TGTGCCAGCAGTTTTCCCCCGGCGGGAAGCTCCTACAATGAGCAGTTCTTC. Translating gives CASSFPPAGSSYNEQFF.

V is TRBV5-1 and J is TRBJ2-7; D is undetermined. Germline CDR1 is SGHRS and CDR2 is YFSETQ. Trimming shortened V by 0 bases and J by 0 bases, and 7 bases separated the two germline ends. CDR3 length equals 14 residues. CDR3 bases: TGCGCCAGCAGCTTGGATGGCCCCTCCTACGAGCAGTACTTC. This codes for CASSLDGPSYEQYF.

The rearrangement uses TRBV9 and TRBJ2-5; the D gene is possibly TRBD2 (5 bases). The V gene's germline CDR1 is SGDLS and CDR2 YYNGEE. The CDR3 is 15 residues long. V was trimmed by 4 bases and J by 2 bases, leaving 15 bases between them. CDR3 in DNA: TGTGCCAGCAGCCTCGACACCGGGAAACAAGAGACCCAGTACTTC. Its translation: CASSLDTGKQETQYF.

The CDR3 DNA reads TGTGCCAGCTCACCATCTACCGGACAGCAAGAGACCCAGTACTTC. Its protein product is CASSPSTGQQETQYF. The chain employs TRBV18 and TRBJ2-5; D is possibly TRBD1 (6 bases). Trimming removed 2 bases from V and 2 bases from J, with 12 bases in between. Looked up from germline, CDR1 is KGHSH and CDR2 is LQKENI. The CDR3 is 15 amino acids.

The CDR3 DNA is TGCAGTGCTAGTTACGGCGGGTCCCTCTACGAGCAGTACTTC. Translation: CSASYGGSLYEQYF. The rearrangement links TRBV20-1 to TRBJ2-7, with a weak D call TRBD2 (5 bases). V was trimmed by 3 bases and J by 3 bases, leaving 15 bases between them. This CDR3 has 14 residues. Germline V gene lookup returns CDR1 DFQATT and CDR2 SNEGSKA (reference sequence).

The genes are TRBV27 and TRBJ2-2; D gene unclear. Germline V gives CDR1 MNHEY, CDR2 SMNVEV (reference sequence). The V gene lost 5 bases and the J gene lost 7 bases, with 5 bases spanning the gap. The CDR3 length is 11 residues. The CDR3 region is CASSVYGELFF. The CDR3 bases are TGTGCCAGCAGTGTTTACGGGGAGCTGTTTTTT.

CDR3 sequence (DNA): TGCAGCGGGACTAGCGGGGTATCCGGGGAGCTGTTTTTT. The encoded protein is CSGTSGVSGELFF. The rearrangement uses TRBV29-1 and TRBJ2-2, with TRBD2 identical over 12 bases. This CDR3 spans 13 amino acids. Germline V gene lookup returns CDR1 SQVTM and CDR2 ANQGSEA. J lost 6 bases, V lost 7 bases, and 3 bases had no gene match.

V is TRBV6-1 and J is TRBJ1-2; 9 bases line up with TRBD1. This CDR3 spans 14 amino acids. V shed 2 bases, J shed 7 bases, and the junction held 5 bases outside the gene matches. CDR1 and CDR2 (germline): MNHNS, SASEGT. The CDR3 sequence: CASSEYETGGGYTF. The CDR3 region has the DNA TGTGCCAGCAGTGAATATGAGACAGGGGGTGGCTACACCTTC.

V is TRBV2 and J is TRBJ1-2; TRBD1 is a possible D gene (6 bases). This CDR3 comprises 15 residues. Per germline, CDR1 SNHLY and CDR2 FYNNEI. V lost 6 bases and J 0 bases, leaving 14 bases between the germline ends. The CDR3: CASRPGVGANYGYTF. The DNA of the CDR3 is TGTGCCAGCAGACCAGGGGTGGGGGCTAACTATGGCTACACCTTC.

The chain recombines TRBV19 with TRBJ2-7, with D possibly being TRBD1 (6 bases). V lost 5 bases to trimming and J lost 2 bases, with 13 bases between them. The CDR3 sequence is 14 residues long. Germline CDR1 reads LNHDA; CDR2 reads SQIVND (reference sequence). The CDR3 sequence: CASSVGQYAYEQYF. The DNA of the CDR3 is TGTGCCAGTAGTGTTGGACAGTACGCCTACGAGCAGTACTTC.

The CDR3 sequence: CASSPSSGRGDEQYF. The CDR3 DNA reads TGTGCCAGCTCACCATCAAGCGGGAGAGGGGACGAGCAGTACTTC. This rearrangement joins TRBV18 to TRBJ2-7, with 8 bases fitting TRBD2. The length of the CDR3 is 15 residues. V trimming: 2 bases; J trimming: 5 bases; junction bases outside the gene matches: 8. Looked up from germline, CDR1 is KGHSH and CDR2 is LQKENI.

The V call is TRBV21-1, the J call TRBJ1-1; the table's D call, TRBD1, has no DNA check behind it. TRBV21-1 is classified as a pseudogene. The CDR3 contains 16 residues. The chain's CDR3 is CASKKGQSNMNTEAFF. The CDR3 nucleotides read TGTGCCAGCAAAAAGGGACAGTCGAATATGAACACTGAAGCTTTCTTT.

For the CDR3, the DNA is TGTGCCAGCAGTTACACACAGAAATCCAGGTACACCGGGGAGCTGTTTTTT. It is translated as CASSYTQKSRYTGELFF. The chain links TRBV6-2 or TRBV6-3 to TRBJ2-2; no firm D call. Trimming left V 2 bases short and J 3 bases short, with 16 bases between. This CDR3 has 17 amino acids. CDR1 is MNHEY and CDR2 is SVGEGT in the germline V gene.